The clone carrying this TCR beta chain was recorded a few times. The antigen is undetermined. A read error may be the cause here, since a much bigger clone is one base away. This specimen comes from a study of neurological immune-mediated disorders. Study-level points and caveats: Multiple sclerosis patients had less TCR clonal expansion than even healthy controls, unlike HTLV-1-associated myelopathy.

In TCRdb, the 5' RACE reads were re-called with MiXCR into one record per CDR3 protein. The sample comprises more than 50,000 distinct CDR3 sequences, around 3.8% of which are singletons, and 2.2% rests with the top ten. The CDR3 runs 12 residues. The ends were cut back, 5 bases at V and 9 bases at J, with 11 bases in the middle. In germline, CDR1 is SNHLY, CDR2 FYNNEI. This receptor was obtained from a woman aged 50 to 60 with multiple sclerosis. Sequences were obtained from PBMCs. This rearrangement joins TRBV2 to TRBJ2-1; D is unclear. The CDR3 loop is CASSTPTGEQFF. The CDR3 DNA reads TGTGCCAGCAGTACCCCAACGGGTGAGCAGTTCTTC.